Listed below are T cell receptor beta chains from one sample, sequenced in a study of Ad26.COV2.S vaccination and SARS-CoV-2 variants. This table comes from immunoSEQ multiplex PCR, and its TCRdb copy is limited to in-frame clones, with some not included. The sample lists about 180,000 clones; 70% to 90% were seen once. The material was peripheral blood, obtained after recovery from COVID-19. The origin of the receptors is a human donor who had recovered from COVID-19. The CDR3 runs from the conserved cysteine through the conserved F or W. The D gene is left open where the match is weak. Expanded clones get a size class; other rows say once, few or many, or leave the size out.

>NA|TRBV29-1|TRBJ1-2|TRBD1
TGCAGCGCGCGACAGGGGGCGGCTGGCTACACCTTC
CSARQGAAGYTF
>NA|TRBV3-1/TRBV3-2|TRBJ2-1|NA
TGTGCCAGCAGCCATCAGGAGTACCCCTACAATGAGCAGTTCTTC
CASSHQEYPYNEQFF
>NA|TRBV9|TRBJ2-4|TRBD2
TGTGCCAGCAGCGTAGACAGCGGGGGGGTAGTCCTAGCCAAAAACATTCAGTACTTC
CASSVDSGGVVLAKNIQYF
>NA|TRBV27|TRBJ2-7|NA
TGTGCCAGCAGTTTGGAGGGGTACCACGAGCAGTACTTC
CASSLEGYHEQYF
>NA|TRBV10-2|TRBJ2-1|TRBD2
TGCGCCACGAGGTTCCAAGGGGCTAGCGGGAGTGGGAATGAGCAGTTCTTC
CATRFQGASGSGNEQFF
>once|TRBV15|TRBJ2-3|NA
TGTGCCACCAGCTCGGCCCTCACAGATACGCAGTATTTT
CATSSALTDTQYF
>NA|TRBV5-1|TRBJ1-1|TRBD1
TGCGCCAGCAGCTCCGAATTACGACAGGGGGAAGCTTTCTTT
CASSSELRQGEAFF
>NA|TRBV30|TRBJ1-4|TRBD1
TGTGCCTGGAGACCTCGGACGGGACAGGGTTCTGAAAAACTGTTTTTT
CAWRPRTGQGSEKLFF
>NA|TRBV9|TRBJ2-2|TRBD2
TGTGCCAGCAGCGGAGTACTAGCGGGAGGGCCGAGCGGGGAGCTGTTTTTT
CASSGVLAGGPSGELFF
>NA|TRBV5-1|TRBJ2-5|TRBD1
TGCGCCAGCAGCTTGGGTCGGGACAGGGGAGGAGAGACCCAGTACTTC
CASSLGRDRGGETQYF
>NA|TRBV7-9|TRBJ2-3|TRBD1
TGTGCCAGCAGCTTAGGGGACAGGGTATTAGATACGCAGTATTTT
CASSLGDRVLDTQYF
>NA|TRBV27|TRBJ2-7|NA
TGTGCCAGCAGTACCAGCGTCCTAGCCGGCGAGCAGTACTTC
CASSTSVLAGEQYF
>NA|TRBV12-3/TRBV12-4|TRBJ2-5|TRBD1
TGTGCCAGCCGGGACAGACAAGAGACCCAGTACTTC
CASRDRQETQYF
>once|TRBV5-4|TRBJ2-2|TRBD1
TGTGCCAGCAGCCCGGGGACAGGGTCGACCGGGGAGCTGTTTTTT
CASSPGTGSTGELFF
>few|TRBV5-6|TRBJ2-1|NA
TGTGCCAGCAGCCTGAACCGAGTCAATGAGCAGTTCTTC
CASSLNRVNEQFF
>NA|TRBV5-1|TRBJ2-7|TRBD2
TGCGCCAGCAGCACGACCCGGACTAGCGGGGTCTACGAGCAGTACTTC
CASSTTRTSGVYEQYF
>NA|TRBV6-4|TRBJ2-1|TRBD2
TGTGCCAGCAGTCGGACTAGCGGGGGATACAATGAGCAGTTCTTC
CASSRTSGGYNEQFF
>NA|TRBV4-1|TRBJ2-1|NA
TGCGCCAGCAGCCAAGAGATCCGGAGCTCCTACAATGAGCAGTTCTTC
CASSQEIRSSYNEQFF
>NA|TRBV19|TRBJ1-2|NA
TGTGCCAGTAGCATAGGGGTCTTCTATGGCTACACCTTC
CASSIGVFYGYTF
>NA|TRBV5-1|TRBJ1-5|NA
TGCGCCAGCAGCTTGGATGGAGGGGGCAATCAGCCCCAGCATTTT
CASSLDGGGNQPQHF
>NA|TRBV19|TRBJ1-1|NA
TGTGCCAGTAGTGACAGTCCTAGCACTGAAGCTTTCTTT
CASSDSPSTEAFF
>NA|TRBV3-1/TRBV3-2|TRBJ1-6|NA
TGTGCCAGCAGCCAAGAGGCAGACTCGCCCCTCCACTTT
CASSQEADSPLHF
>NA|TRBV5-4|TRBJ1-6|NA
TGTGCCAGCAGCTACAGGGCTTCACCCCTCCACTTT
CASSYRASPLHF
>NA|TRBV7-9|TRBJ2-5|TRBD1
TGTGCCAGCAGCACGACCGGGACAGGGGGCTATTCGGAGACCCAGTACTTC
CASSTTGTGGYSETQYF
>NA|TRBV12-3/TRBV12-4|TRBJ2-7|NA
TGTGCCAGCAGTTTGTGGAGCTACGAGCAGTACTTC
CASSLWSYEQYF
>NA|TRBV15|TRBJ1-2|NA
TGTGCCACCAGCAGAGATTTTAAATATGGGGTAACGGAAGCTAACTATGGCTACACCTTC
CATSRDFKYGVTEANYGYTF
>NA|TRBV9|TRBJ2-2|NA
TGTGCCAGCAGCGCCTTCGGAAGCGGGTCGAACACCGGGGAGCTGTTTTTT
CASSAFGSGSNTGELFF
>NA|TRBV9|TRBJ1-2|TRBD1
TGTGCCAGCGGGGACAGCTTCAATGGCTACACCTTC
CASGDSFNGYTF
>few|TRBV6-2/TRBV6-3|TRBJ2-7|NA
TGTGCCAGCAGTCCCGCGGCGGGAAACTCCTACGAGCAGTACTTC
CASSPAAGNSYEQYF
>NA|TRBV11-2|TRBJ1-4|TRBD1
TGTGCCAGCAGCTCTCTGGGACAGGGGTATGAAAAACTGTTTTTT
CASSSLGQGYEKLFF
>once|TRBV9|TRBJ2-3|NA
TGTGCCAGCAGCGTAGGTGGGGGGTTCACAGATACGCAGTATTTT
CASSVGGGFTDTQYF
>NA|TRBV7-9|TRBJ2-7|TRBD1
TGTGCCAGCAGCTTGACAGGGGGCGGTGAGCAGTACTTC
CASSLTGGGEQYF
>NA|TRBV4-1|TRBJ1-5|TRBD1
TGCGCCAGCAGCCAAGCCCTCAGGGGGGACAATCAGCCCCAGCATTTT
CASSQALRGDNQPQHF
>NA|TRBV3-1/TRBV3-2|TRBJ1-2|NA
TGTGCCAGCAGCCAATCCCCCGGGACGGCTATCTATGGCTACACCTTC
CASSQSPGTAIYGYTF
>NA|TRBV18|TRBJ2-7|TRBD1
TGTGCCAGCTCACCGTGGGACAGCGGTTACGAGCAGTACTTC
CASSPWDSGYEQYF
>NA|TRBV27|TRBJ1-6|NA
TGTGCCAGCAGTTTATCTGGGGGGCGGGGTTCCAGCGGAGATAATTCACCCCTCCACTTT
CASSLSGGRGSSGDNSPLHF
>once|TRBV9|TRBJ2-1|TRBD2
TGTGCCAGCAGCGCCTTTTCCGGGACTAGCCTCGGGGATGAGCAGTTCTTC
CASSAFSGTSLGDEQFF
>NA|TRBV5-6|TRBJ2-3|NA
TGTGCCAGCAGCTTATCAGATACGCAGTATTTT
CASSLSDTQYF
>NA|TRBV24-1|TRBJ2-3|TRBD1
TGTGCCACCAGTGATACAGGGGGGCGAGATACGCAGTATTTT
CATSDTGGRDTQYF
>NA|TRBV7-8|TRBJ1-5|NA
TGTGCCAGCAGCTTAGACAGGGATCAGCCCCAGCATTTT
CASSLDRDQPQHF
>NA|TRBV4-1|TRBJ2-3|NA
TGCGCCAGCAGTCTGTCGGGGGCCACAGATACGCAGTATTTT
CASSLSGATDTQYF
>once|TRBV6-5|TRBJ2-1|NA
TGTGCCAGCAGTTACTCGTTAGCAGGGCAGCTCGCCCCGCAGTTCTTC
CASSYSLAGQLAPQFF
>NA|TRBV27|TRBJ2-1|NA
TGTGCCAGCAGTTTATCGAGGGGCACCTACTCCTACAATGAGCAGTTCTTC
CASSLSRGTYSYNEQFF
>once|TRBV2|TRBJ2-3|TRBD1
TGTGCCACCCCAGGGGGCGGGTCGACCACAGATACGCAGTATTTT
CATPGGGSTTDTQYF
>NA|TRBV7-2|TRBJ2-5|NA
TGTGCCAGCAGCCCTGGGGTCCAAGAGACCCAGTACTTC
CASSPGVQETQYF
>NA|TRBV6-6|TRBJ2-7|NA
TGTGCCAGGGGCTTGCGGACCTACGAGCAGTACTTC
CARGLRTYEQYF
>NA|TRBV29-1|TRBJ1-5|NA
TGCAGCGCAACTATTGGGGGGCGAGGCAATCAGCCCCAGCATTTT
CSATIGGRGNQPQHF
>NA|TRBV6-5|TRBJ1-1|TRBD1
TGTGCCAGCAGTCCAGGGGGCGGTTTCGCTGAAGCTTTCTTT
CASSPGGGFAEAFF
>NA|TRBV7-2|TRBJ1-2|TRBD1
TGTGCCAGCAACAATCAGGGGGTGCGGGCTTATGGCTACACCTTC
CASNNQGVRAYGYTF